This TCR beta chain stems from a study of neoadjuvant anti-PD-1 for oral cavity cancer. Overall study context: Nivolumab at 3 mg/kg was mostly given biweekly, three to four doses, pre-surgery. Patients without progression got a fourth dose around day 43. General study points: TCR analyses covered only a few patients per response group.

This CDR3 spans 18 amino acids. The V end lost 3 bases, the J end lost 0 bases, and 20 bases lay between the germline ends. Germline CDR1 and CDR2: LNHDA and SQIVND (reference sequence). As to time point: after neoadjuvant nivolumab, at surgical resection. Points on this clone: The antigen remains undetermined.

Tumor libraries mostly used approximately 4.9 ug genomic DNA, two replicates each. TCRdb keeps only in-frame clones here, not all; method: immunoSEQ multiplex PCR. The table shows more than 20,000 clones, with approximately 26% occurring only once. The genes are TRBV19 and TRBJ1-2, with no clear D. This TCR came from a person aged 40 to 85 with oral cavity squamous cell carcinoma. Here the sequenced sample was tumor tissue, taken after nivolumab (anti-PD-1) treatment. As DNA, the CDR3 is TGTGCCAGTAGTATTAGTGCTGTCTTGCCTCCCACTAACTATGGCTACACCTTC. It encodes CASSISAVLPPTNYGYTF.